Within the sample, the clone carrying this T cell receptor (delta chain) is medium-sized (0.01 to 0.1%). Other DNA sequences in this sample translate to the same CDR3. The sample is drawn from a study of γδ T cells in repeated Plasmodium falciparum infection. Flow sorting of PBMC yielded separate Vgamma9/Vdelta2+ and Vdelta2-negative gammadelta T cell populations for bulk repertoire analysis. TCRdb called clones anew from the multiplex PCR reads with CATT. The table includes tens of thousands of delta-chain clones, more than 0.85% detected once. The V end was cut by 0 bases, the J end by 0 bases, with 8 bases between. This CDR3 has 15 residues. The germline gives CDR1 TSWWSYY, CDR2 QGS.

The receptor was isolated from a pool of human donors (malaria-infected and uninfected, not separated). V usage is TRDV1 and J usage is TRDJ1; no firm D call. The sequenced material came from gamma-delta T cells from blood. The CDR3 loop reads CALGELFPYTDKLIF. The CDR3, as DNA: TGTGCTCTTGGGGAACTCTTTCCGTACACCGATAAACTCATCTTT.